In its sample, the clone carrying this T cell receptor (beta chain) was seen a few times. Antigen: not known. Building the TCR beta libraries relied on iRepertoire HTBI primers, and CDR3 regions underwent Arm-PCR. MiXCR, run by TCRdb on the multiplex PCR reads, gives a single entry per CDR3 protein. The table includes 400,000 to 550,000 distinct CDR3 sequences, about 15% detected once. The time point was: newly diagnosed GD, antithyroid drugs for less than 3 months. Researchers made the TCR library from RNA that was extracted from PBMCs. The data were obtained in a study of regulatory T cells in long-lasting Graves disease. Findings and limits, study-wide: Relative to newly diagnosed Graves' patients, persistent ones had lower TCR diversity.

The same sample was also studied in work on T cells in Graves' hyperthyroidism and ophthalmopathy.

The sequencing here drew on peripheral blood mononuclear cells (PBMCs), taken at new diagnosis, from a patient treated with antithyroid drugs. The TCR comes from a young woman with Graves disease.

CDR3 region: CASSLRSEGSYNEQFF. In DNA, the CDR3 is TGTGCCAGCAGTTTAAGGAGCGAAGGGTCCTACAATGAGCAGTTCTTC. This chain joins TRBV27 and TRBJ2-1; D uncertain. This CDR3 is built from 16 residues. V dropped 2 bases and J dropped 1 base, with 12 bases sitting between them. Germline CDR1 and CDR2: MNHEY and SMNVEV (reference sequence).